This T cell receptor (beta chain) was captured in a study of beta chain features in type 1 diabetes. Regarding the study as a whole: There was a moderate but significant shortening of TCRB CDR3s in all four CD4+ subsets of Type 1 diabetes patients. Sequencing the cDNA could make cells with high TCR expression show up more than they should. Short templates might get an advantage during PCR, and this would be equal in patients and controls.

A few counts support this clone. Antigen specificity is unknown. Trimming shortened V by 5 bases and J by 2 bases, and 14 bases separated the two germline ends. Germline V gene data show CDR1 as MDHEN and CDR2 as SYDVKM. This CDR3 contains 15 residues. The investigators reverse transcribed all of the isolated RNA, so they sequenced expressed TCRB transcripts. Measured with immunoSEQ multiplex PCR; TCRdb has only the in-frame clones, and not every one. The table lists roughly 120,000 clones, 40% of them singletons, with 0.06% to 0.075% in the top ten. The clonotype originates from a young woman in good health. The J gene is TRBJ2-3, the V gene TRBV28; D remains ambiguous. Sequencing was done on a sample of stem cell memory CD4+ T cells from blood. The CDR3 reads CASSLTLGPTDTQYF. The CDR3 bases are TGTGCCAGCAGTCTGACACTGGGCCCCACAGATACGCAGTATTTT. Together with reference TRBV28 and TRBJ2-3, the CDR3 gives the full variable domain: DVKVTQSSRYLVKRTGEKVFLECVQDMDHENMFWYRQDPGLGLRLIYFSYDVKMKEKGDIPEGYSVSREKKERFSLILESASTNQTSMYLCASSLTLGPTDTQYFGPGTRLTVL.